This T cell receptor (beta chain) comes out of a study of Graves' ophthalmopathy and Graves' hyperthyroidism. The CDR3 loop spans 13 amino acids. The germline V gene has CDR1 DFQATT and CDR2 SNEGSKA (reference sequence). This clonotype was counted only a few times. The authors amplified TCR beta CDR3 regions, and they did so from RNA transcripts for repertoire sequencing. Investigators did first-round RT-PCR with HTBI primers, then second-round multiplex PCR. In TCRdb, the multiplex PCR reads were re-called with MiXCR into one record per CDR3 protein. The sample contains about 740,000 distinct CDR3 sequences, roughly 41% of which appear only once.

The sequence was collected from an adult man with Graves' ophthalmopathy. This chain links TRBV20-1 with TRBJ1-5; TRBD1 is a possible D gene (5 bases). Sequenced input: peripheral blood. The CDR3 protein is CARAVNSNQPQHF. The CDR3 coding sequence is TGCGCCAGGGCCGTGAATAGCAATCAGCCCCAGCATTTT.